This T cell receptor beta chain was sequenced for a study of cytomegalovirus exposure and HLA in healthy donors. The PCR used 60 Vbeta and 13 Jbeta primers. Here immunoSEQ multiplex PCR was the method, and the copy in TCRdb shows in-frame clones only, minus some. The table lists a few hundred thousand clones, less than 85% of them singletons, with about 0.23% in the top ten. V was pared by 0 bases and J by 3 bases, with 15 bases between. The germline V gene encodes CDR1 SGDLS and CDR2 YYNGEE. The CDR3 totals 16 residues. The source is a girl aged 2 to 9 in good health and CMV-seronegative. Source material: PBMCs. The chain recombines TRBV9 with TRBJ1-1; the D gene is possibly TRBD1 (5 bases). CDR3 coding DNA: TGTGCCAGCAGCGTAGCGGTCTCGGGGGTATACACTGAAGCTTTCTTT. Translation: CASSVAVSGVYTEAFF. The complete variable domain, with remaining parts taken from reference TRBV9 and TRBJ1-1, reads DSGVTQTPKHLITATGQRVTLRCSPRSGDLSVYWYQQSLDQGLQFLIQYYNGEERAKGNILERFSAQQFPDLHSELNLSSLELGDSALYFCASSVAVSGVYTEAFFGQGTRLTVV.